The 29 T cell receptor beta chains in this list originate from one sample, sequenced in a study of pediatric ulcerative colitis. One to two pinch biopsies were taken from the rectum during colonoscopy. Data came from immunoSEQ multiplex PCR; TCRdb stores just in-frame clones and leaves some out. The sample has tens of thousands of clones, under 80% seen once. The sample consisted of gut tissue. Receptors were obtained from a girl aged 10 to 17 with moderate ulcerative colitis.

The rearrangement joins TRBV7-2 to TRBJ1-6, with 9 bases matching TRBD1. With V trimmed by 0 bases and J by 9 bases, 6 bases remained unmatched. This CDR3 region has 16 residues. CDR1 is SGHTA, CDR2 FQGNSA, per germline. The DNA for the CDR3 is TGTGCCAGCAGCTTAGCGCCGGGACAGGGCTTTTCACCCCTCCACTTT. Encoded protein: CASSLAPGQGFSPLHF. Using reference TRBV7-2 and TRBJ1-6 for the parts outside the CDR3, the full variable domain is GAGVSQSPSNKVTEKGKDVELRCDPISGHTALYWYRQSLGQGLEFLIYFQGNSAPDKSGLPSDRFSAERTGGSVSTLTIQRTQQEDSAVYLCASSLAPGQGFSPLHFGNGTRLTVT.

This clone was observed a few times. V and J are TRBV5-1 and TRBJ1-1; no clear D gene. V lost 0 bases, J lost 1 base, and 7 bases lay in between. The CDR3 runs to 14 residues. Germline CDR1 is SGHRS and CDR2 is YFSETQ. CDR3 in amino acids: CASSLGGGNTEAFF. CDR3 bases: TGCGCCAGCAGCTTGGGTGGCGGGAACACTGAAGCTTTCTTT.

The CDR3 protein is CASSEDSVMNTEAFF. The DNA for the CDR3 is TGTGCCAGCAGTGAAGACTCCGTTATGAACACTGAAGCTTTCTTT. The chain joins TRBV2 to TRBJ1-1; D not resolved. Germline CDR1 reads SNHLY; CDR2 reads FYNNEI. The CDR3 spans 15 residues. Trimming pared 1 base from V and 0 bases from J, leaving 9 bases between.

The chain couples TRBV6-5 to TRBJ2-7; D might be TRBD1 or TRBD2, each matching 5 bases. Germline V gives CDR1 MNHEY, CDR2 SVGAGI. The CDR3 is 13 amino acids. Trimming removed 6 bases from V and 4 bases from J, with 13 bases in between. CDR3 region: CASRDGAFYEQYF. DNA of the CDR3: TGTGCCAGCAGGGACGGGGCGTTTTACGAGCAGTACTTC.

The sample holds one count of this clone. The chain joins TRBV5-1 to TRBJ2-3; D ambiguous. V was cut by 0 bases and J by 0 bases, with 11 bases left in between. From germline, CDR1 is SGHRS and CDR2 YFSETQ. The CDR3 has 16 amino acids. The CDR3 DNA is TGCGCCAGCAGCTTGGAGGCTAGGCTTAGCACAGATACGCAGTATTTT. Its translation is CASSLEARLSTDTQYF.

The chain links TRBV19 to TRBJ1-1, with D perhaps TRBD1 (5 bases). CDR3 size: 14 residues. V was cut by 3 bases and J by 4 bases, with 12 bases left in between. CDR1 and CDR2 (germline): LNHDA, SQIVND (reference sequence). The CDR3 spells CASSIRGAATEAFF. In nucleotides, the CDR3 is TGTGCCAGTAGTATTAGGGGCGCGGCCACTGAAGCTTTCTTT. Full variable domain (outside the CDR3, taken from reference TRBV19 and TRBJ1-1): DGGITQSPKYLFRKEGQNVTLSCEQNLNHDAMYWYRQDPGQGLRLIYYSQIVNDFQKGDIAEGYSVSREKKESFPLTVTSAQKNPTAFYLCASSIRGAATEAFFGQGTRLTVV.

The J gene is TRBJ2-1, the V gene TRBV11-2, with D perhaps assigned TRBD1 or TRBD2 (6 bases each). V shed 4 bases and J shed 6 bases, with 13 bases lying between them. The CDR3 contains 14 residues. Germline V lookup: CDR1 SGHAT, CDR2 FQNNGV. The CDR3 here is CASSSDRTINEQFF. The CDR3 DNA sequence: TGTGCCAGCAGCTCCGACAGGACTATCAATGAGCAGTTCTTC. Drawing the rest from reference TRBV11-2 and TRBJ2-1, the complete variable domain is EAGVAQSPRYKIIEKRQSVAFWCNPISGHATLYWYQQILGQGPKLLIQFQNNGVVDDSQLPKDRFSAERLKGVDSTLKIQPAKLEDSAVYLCASSSDRTINEQFFGPGTRLTVL.

This clone has only one observation. The chain links TRBV9 to TRBJ1-2; 10 bases are a match to TRBD1. Germline-derived CDR1 and CDR2 are SGDLS and YYNGEE. V gave up 4 bases and J gave up 3 bases; unmatched junction bases: 6. CDR3 length: 15 residues. The CDR3 coding sequence is TGTGCCAGCAGCATAGGACAGGGGGTCCACTATGGCTACACCTTC. Translation gives CASSIGQGVHYGYTF.

This clone was seen a few times. J is TRBJ1-1 and V is TRBV6-1, with 10 positions matching TRBD1. V trimming: 5 bases; J trimming: 3 bases; junction bases outside the gene matches: 3. The germline V gene encodes CDR1 MNHNS and CDR2 SASEGT. This CDR3 region has 14 residues. The CDR3 sequence: CASSPGTGDTEAFF. The CDR3 DNA is TGTGCCAGCAGTCCCGGGACAGGGGACACTGAAGCTTTCTTT.

Only a few counts were recorded for this clone. V is TRBV4-2 and J is TRBJ1-5, with 9 bases aligning to TRBD1. Per germline, CDR1 LGHNA and CDR2 YNFKEQ. The V gene end was trimmed by 1 base and the J gene end by 2 bases; junction bases not matched to a gene: 3. The length of the CDR3 is 16 residues. CDR3 bases: TGTGCCAGCAGCCAAGTACAGGGGGCCGGCAATCAGCCCCAGCATTTT. As protein: CASSQVQGAGNQPQHF.

The chain uses TRBV7-9 and TRBJ1-2; 10 nucleotides line up with TRBD1. The CDR3 loop spans 17 amino acids. J gave up 4 bases and V 6 bases, and 14 bases lay outside the gene matches. CDR1 and CDR2 (germline): SEHNR, FQNEAQ (reference sequence). The CDR3 loop is CASRPRSGTGVGYGYTF. For the CDR3, the DNA is TGTGCCAGCAGACCCAGGTCCGGGACAGGGGTCGGCTATGGCTACACCTTC.

The rearrangement uses TRBV7-2 and TRBJ1-5; D remains ambiguous. Trimming removed 6 bases from V and 1 base from J, with 4 bases in between. Germline CDR1 is SGHTA and CDR2 is FQGNSA. The CDR3 contains 12 residues. The CDR3 loop is CASRGSNQPQHF. The CDR3 region has the DNA TGTGCCAGCAGGGGCAGCAATCAGCCCCAGCATTTT.

This clone is medium-sized within its sample. This sample includes further DNA sequences coding for the same CDR3. The chain links TRBV28 to TRBJ1-5; unclear D gene. Trimming took 6 bases from V and 4 from J, leaving 7 bases between them. CDR1 is MDHEN and CDR2 is SYDVKM in the germline V gene. The CDR3 sequence is 12 residues long. The CDR3 protein is CASRTGNQPQHF. CDR3 bases: TGTGCCAGCAGAACGGGGAATCAGCCCCAGCATTTT. The full variable domain, its missing parts supplied by reference TRBV28 and TRBJ1-5, is DVKVTQSSRYLVKRTGEKVFLECVQDMDHENMFWYRQDPGLGLRLIYFSYDVKMKEKGDIPEGYSVSREKKERFSLILESASTNQTSMYLCASRTGNQPQHFGDGTRLSIL.

The chain uses TRBV29-1 and TRBJ2-1; D is undetermined. The germline V gene encodes CDR1 SQVTM and CDR2 ANQGSEA. V was cut by 7 bases and J by 0 bases, with 10 bases left in between. The length of the CDR3 is 13 residues. In nucleotides, the CDR3 is TGCAGCGGGGCCGAGGCCTCCTACAATGAGCAGTTCTTC. Its translation: CSGAEASYNEQFF.

This chain links TRBV14 with TRBJ2-4; unclear D gene. Germline-derived CDR1 and CDR2 are SGHDN and FVKESK. The V end was cut by 4 bases, the J end by 0 bases, with 19 bases between. The CDR3 loop spans 18 amino acids. In DNA form, the CDR3 reads TGTGCCAGCAGCCGAAGATTAGGAGATAATCTAGCCAAAAACATTCAGTACTTC. Translating it yields CASSRRLGDNLAKNIQYF.

The rearrangement joins TRBV6-5 to TRBJ2-4, with TRBD2 as a possible D gene (5 bases). The V end was cut by 2 bases, the J end by 6 bases, with 17 bases between. This CDR3 has 16 residues. From germline, CDR1 is MNHEY and CDR2 SVGAGI. The CDR3 DNA is TGTGCCAGCAGTTACCGACGGGCCGGGGAATTAAACATTCAGTACTTC. Residues: CASSYRRAGELNIQYF.

This clone is a singleton in its sample. V usage is TRBV28 and J usage is TRBJ2-1; 13 positions agree with TRBD2. The trim removed 4 bases at V and 9 bases at J, leaving 9 bases unmatched. Germline-derived CDR1 and CDR2 are MDHEN and SYDVKM. There are 16 residues in the CDR3. The DNA of the CDR3 is TGTGCCAGCAGTTCCGGACTAGCGGGAGTTTTGGTTGAGCAGTTCTTC. Encoded protein: CASSSGLAGVLVEQFF.

The rearrangement joins TRBV6-1 to TRBJ2-1; D not resolved. The V end lost 6 bases, the J end lost 9 bases, and 6 bases lay between the germline ends. The CDR3 length is 10 residues. Germline assignment: CDR1 MNHNS and CDR2 SASEGT. CDR3 residues: CASSAGEQFF. In nucleotides, the CDR3 is TGTGCCAGCAGCGCAGGTGAGCAGTTCTTC.

The V and J genes are TRBV4-3 and TRBJ1-4, with a tentative D call TRBD1 (5 bases). The CDR3 is 17 residues long. Looked up from germline, CDR1 is LGHNA and CDR2 is YSLEER. Trimming cost V 0 bases and J 2 bases, with 13 bases left between them. Here the CDR3 DNA reads TGCGCCAGCAGCCAAGAAAGGGTCGGGGCGACTAATGAAAAACTGTTTTTT. Its translation is CASSQERVGATNEKLFF.

V usage is TRBV4-2 and J usage is TRBJ1-2, with TRBD1 as a possible D gene (5 bases). Trimming took 0 bases from V and 10 from J, leaving 18 bases between them. Germline CDR1 and CDR2: LGHNA and YNFKEQ. This CDR3 has 15 residues. The CDR3 coding sequence is TGTGCCAGCAGCCAAGATTTTTTTGGACACGCTATCTACACCTTC. Translation: CASSQDFFGHAIYTF.

The rearrangement joins TRBV18 to TRBJ2-1; D gene ambiguous. Germline CDR1 reads KGHSH; CDR2 reads LQKENI. Between the trimmed V and J ends, which lost 5 bases and 8 bases, there was a span of 10 bases. The CDR3 consists of 12 residues. The CDR3 loop is CASSGIGYEQFF. The CDR3 nucleotides are TGTGCCAGCTCAGGGATAGGCTATGAGCAGTTCTTC.

The chain joins TRBV15 to TRBJ1-5; possible D gene TRBD1, 6 bases. V was clipped by 0 bases and J by 3 bases, with 18 bases between them. The germline gives CDR1 LNHNV, CDR2 YYDKDF (reference sequence). The length of the CDR3 is 18 residues. CDR3 residues: CATSRDIRTDWLNQPQHF. The CDR3 DNA is TGTGCCACCAGCAGAGATATAAGGACAGACTGGCTCAATCAGCCCCAGCATTTT.

This chain uses TRBV11-2 with TRBJ2-1, with 11 positions matching TRBD2. Germline CDR1 and CDR2: SGHAT and FQNNGV. With 5 bases clipped from V and 10 bases from J, the junction kept 7 bases outside the gene matches. The CDR3 consists of 14 residues. Written as DNA, the CDR3 is TGTGCCAGCAGCCCCGCCGGGACTAGCGGAGAGCAGTTCTTC. Protein product: CASSPAGTSGEQFF.

The genes are TRBV6-1 and TRBJ2-1; D may correspond to TRBD1 or TRBD2 (5 bases each). The CDR3 length is 16 residues. CDR1 and CDR2 from the germline V gene are MNHNS and SASEGT. With 4 bases removed from V and 4 bases from J, the gap between germline ends came to 17 bases. CDR3 nucleotide sequence: TGTGCCAGCAGTGTCGAGGGGCACTGGGAATACAATGAGCAGTTCTTC. Its translation is CASSVEGHWEYNEQFF.

This clone was picked up one time. This chain joins TRBV6-6 and TRBJ2-7, with a tentative D call TRBD1 (5 bases). The V end lost 8 bases, the J end lost 0 bases, and 11 bases lay between the germline ends. CDR1 is MNHNY, CDR2 SVGAGI, per germline (reference sequence). The CDR3 sequence is 13 residues long. CDR3 in amino acids: CASRRGSSYEQYF. In DNA form, the CDR3 reads TGTGCCAGCCGAAGGGGCAGCTCCTACGAGCAGTACTTC.

This clone was counted once. V usage is TRBV6-6 and J usage is TRBJ2-3; 8 bases are a match to TRBD1. Germline V lookup: CDR1 MNHNY, CDR2 SVGAGI (reference sequence). The CDR3 runs to 16 residues. V lost 4 bases and J lost 5; bases outside the gene matches: 11. Here the CDR3 reads CASSSPNRGIGDTQYF. The CDR3 region has the DNA TGTGCCAGCAGTTCCCCGAACAGGGGGATAGGAGATACGCAGTATTTT.

The gene calls are TRBV19 and TRBJ2-3; 8 positions agree with TRBD1. V was clipped by 4 bases and J by 4 bases; unmatched bases: 4. Germline V gene data show CDR1 as LNHDA and CDR2 as SQIVND (reference sequence). CDR3 length: 14 amino acids. The CDR3 bases are TGTGCCAGTAGTAATCGACAGGGGTCAGATACGCAGTATTTT. The encoded protein is CASSNRQGSDTQYF. The full variable domain, completed using reference TRBV19 and TRBJ2-3, is DGGITQSPKYLFRKEGQNVTLSCEQNLNHDAMYWYRQDPGQGLRLIYYSQIVNDFQKGDIAEGYSVSREKKESFPLTVTSAQKNPTAFYLCASSNRQGSDTQYFGPGTRLTVL.

This chain connects TRBV20-1 to TRBJ2-1; no reliable D call. The ends were cut back, 4 bases at V and 7 bases at J, with 8 bases in the middle. Germline assignment: CDR1 DFQATT and CDR2 SNEGSKA (reference sequence). The CDR3 sequence is 11 residues long. This chain's CDR3 is CSANRLNEQFF. In DNA, the CDR3 is TGCAGTGCTAATAGGTTGAATGAGCAGTTCTTC.

The chain links TRBV11-2 to TRBJ2-7, with D possibly being TRBD2 (7 bases). The length of the CDR3 is 15 residues. Germline V gives CDR1 SGHAT, CDR2 FQNNGV. The germline V and J ends were trimmed by 0 bases and 5 bases, with 14 bases remaining between them. CDR3 in DNA: TGTGCCAGCAGCTTAGACTGGGGGGGGGCGGACGAGCAGTACTTC. This sequence encodes CASSLDWGGADEQYF.